The 10 T cell receptor beta chains presented below share a single source sample, sequenced in a study of shared clonotypes between healthy human individuals. CD45RO-negative, CCR7-positively selected cells formed the naive CD8 fraction, excluding terminally differentiated effector memory CD45RA+ cells. The assay was immunoSEQ multiplex PCR, and TCRdb's table has in-frame clones only and misses some. The sample gives around 1,900,000 clones, just over 90% of which show up once; approximately 1.6% is in the top ten. What was sequenced was naive CD8+ T cells from PBMCs. Source of these receptors: a man in his late teens or twenties in good health. Some clones in this sample may be carry-over from other donors' samples.

This chain uses TRBV27 with TRBJ1-2, with D perhaps matching TRBD1 (5 bases). Germline CDR1 is MNHEY and CDR2 is SMNVEV (reference sequence). This CDR3 has 14 amino acids. Trimming left V 6 bases short and J 6 bases short, with 17 bases between. The CDR3 sequence: CASRGSGTTHGYTF. For the CDR3, the DNA is TGTGCCAGCAGGGGCTCCGGGACTACACATGGCTACACCTTC.

The chain employs TRBV11-2 and TRBJ2-7, with D perhaps TRBD1 or TRBD2 (5 bases each). The CDR3 runs to 13 residues. Trimming took off 0 bases at V and 7 bases at J, with 10 bases between the two ends. Germline CDR1 reads SGHAT; CDR2 reads FQNNGV. CDR3 coding DNA: TGTGCCAGCAGCTTAGAAACGGGACGGGAGCAGTACTTC. This sequence encodes CASSLETGREQYF.

The chain recombines TRBV7-9 with TRBJ2-1, with 7 bases identical to TRBD2. CDR1 is SEHNR, CDR2 FQNEAQ, per germline (reference sequence). The V and J ends lost 5 bases and 3 bases, in that order; junction bases with no gene match: 4. The CDR3 consists of 14 residues. The CDR3 spells CASSHGLDYNEQFF. The DNA of the CDR3 is TGTGCCAGCAGCCACGGACTAGACTACAATGAGCAGTTCTTC.

The genes are TRBV5-4 and TRBJ2-1, with D perhaps TRBD2 (5 bases). The CDR3 length is 14 residues. The germline CDR1 and CDR2 sequences are SGHNT and YYREEE (reference sequence). V gave up 7 bases and J gave up 5 bases, with 16 bases separating them. The CDR3 nucleotides are TGTGCCAGCGGAGCTGACCCGGGGAACAATGAGCAGTTCTTC. Its protein product is CASGADPGNNEQFF.

The chain employs TRBV4-3 and TRBJ2-1; TRBD1 matches 9 bases. This CDR3 is 15 amino acids long. The V gene end was trimmed by 4 bases and the J gene end by 10 bases; junction bases not matched to a gene: 11. In germline, CDR1 is LGHNA, CDR2 YSLEER. The CDR3 here is CASSPGQGFVREQFF. For the CDR3, the DNA is TGCGCCAGCAGCCCGGGACAGGGCTTTGTACGGGAGCAGTTCTTC.

The CDR3 sequence is CASRPGTGLMGEQYF. The CDR3 DNA is TGTGCCAGCAGGCCCGGGACAGGGCTTATGGGCGAGCAGTACTTC. V is TRBV27 and J is TRBJ2-7; TRBD1 matches at 9 bases. The CDR3 has 15 amino acids. Germline values: CDR1 MNHEY, CDR2 SMNVEV (reference sequence). V shed 6 bases, J shed 6 bases, and the junction held 12 bases outside the gene matches.

The chain combines TRBV7-9 with TRBJ2-6, with 8 bases identical to TRBD1. The CDR3 sequence is 18 residues long. J lost 0 bases, V lost 3 bases, and 7 bases had no gene match. Looked up from germline, CDR1 is SEHNR and CDR2 is FQNEAQ (reference sequence). CDR3 protein: CASSLGRTGSSGANVLTF. The CDR3 DNA sequence: TGTGCCAGCAGCTTGGGCAGGACAGGGAGCTCTGGGGCCAACGTCCTGACTTTC.

The chain has TRBV5-1 and TRBJ1-1; D is possibly TRBD1 (6 bases). The germline gives CDR1 SGHRS, CDR2 YFSETQ. This CDR3 has 15 residues. Trimming took off 1 base at V and 5 bases at J, with 15 bases between the two ends. CDR3 coding DNA: TGCGCCAGCAGCTTGCCAGGGGCGCGAGCAACTGAAGCTTTCTTT. Amino acids: CASSLPGARATEAFF.

The V and J genes are TRBV6-1 and TRBJ2-2; 8 nucleotides align to TRBD1. The germline CDR1 and CDR2 sequences are MNHNS and SASEGT. The CDR3 consists of 15 residues. V shed 6 bases, J shed 4 bases, and the junction held 7 bases outside the gene matches. CDR3 region: CASRRGQGTTGELFF. The CDR3 DNA follows: TGTGCCAGCAGACGCGGACAGGGTACCACCGGGGAGCTGTTTTTT.

V usage is TRBV5-1 and J usage is TRBJ1-1; 10 bases line up with TRBD1. Germline V gives CDR1 SGHRS, CDR2 YFSETQ. The V segment lost 4 bases and the J segment 6 bases; nucleotides outside the gene matches: 12. The CDR3 extends over 16 amino acids. Here the CDR3 DNA reads TGCGCCAGCAGCCTGTACGGACAGGGGGGTGGTGCTGAAGCTTTCTTT. Residues: CASSLYGQGGGAEAFF.